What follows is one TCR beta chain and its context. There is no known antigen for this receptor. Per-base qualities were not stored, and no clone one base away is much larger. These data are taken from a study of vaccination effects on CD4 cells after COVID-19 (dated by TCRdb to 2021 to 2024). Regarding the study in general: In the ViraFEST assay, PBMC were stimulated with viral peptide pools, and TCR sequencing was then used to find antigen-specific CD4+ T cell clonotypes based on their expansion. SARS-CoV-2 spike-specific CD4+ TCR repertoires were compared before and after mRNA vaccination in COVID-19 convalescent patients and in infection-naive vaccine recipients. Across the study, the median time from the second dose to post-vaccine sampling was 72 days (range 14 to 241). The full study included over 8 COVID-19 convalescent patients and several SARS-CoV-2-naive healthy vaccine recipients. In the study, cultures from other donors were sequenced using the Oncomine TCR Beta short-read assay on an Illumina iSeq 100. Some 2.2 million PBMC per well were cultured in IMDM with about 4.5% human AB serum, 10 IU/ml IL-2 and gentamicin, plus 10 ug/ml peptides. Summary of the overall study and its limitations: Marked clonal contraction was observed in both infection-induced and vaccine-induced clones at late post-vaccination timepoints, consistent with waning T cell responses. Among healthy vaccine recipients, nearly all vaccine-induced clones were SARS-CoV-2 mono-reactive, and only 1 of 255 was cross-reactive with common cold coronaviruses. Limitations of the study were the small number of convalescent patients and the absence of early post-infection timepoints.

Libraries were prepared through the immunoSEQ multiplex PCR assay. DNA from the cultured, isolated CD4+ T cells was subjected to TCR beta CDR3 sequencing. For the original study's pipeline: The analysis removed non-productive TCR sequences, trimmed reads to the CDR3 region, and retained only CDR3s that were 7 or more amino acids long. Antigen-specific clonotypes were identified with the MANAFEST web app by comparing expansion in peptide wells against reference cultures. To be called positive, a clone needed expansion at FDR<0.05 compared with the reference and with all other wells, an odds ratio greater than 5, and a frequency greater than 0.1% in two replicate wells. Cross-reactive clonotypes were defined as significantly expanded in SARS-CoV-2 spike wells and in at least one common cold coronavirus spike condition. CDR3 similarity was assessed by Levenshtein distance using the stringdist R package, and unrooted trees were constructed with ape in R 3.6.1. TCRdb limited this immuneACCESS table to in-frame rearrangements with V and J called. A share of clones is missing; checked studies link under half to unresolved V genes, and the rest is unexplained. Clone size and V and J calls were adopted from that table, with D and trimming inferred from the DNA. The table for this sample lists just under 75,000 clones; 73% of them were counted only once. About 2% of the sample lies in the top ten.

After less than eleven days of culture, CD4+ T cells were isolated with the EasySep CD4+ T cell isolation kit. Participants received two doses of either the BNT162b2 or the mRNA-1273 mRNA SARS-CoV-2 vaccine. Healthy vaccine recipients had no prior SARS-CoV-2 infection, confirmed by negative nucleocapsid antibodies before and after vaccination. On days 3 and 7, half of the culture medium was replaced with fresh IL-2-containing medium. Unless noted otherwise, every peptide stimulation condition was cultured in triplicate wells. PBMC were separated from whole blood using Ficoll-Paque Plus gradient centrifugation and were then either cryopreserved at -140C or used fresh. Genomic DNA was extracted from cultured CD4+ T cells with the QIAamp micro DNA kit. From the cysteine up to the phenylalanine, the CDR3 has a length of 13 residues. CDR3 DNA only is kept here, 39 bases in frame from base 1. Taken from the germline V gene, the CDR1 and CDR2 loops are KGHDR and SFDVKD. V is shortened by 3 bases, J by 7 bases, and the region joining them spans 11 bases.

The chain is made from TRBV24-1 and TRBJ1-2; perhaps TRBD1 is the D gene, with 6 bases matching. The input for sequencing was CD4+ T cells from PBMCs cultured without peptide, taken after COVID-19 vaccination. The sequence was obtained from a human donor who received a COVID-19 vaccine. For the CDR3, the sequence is CATSDVRGGGYTF. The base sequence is TGTGCCACCAGTGATGTCAGGGGCGGTGGCTACACCTTC.